The 28 T cell receptor beta chains presented below share a single source sample, sequenced in a study of T cell clonotyping in hematopoietic cell transplantation. Clones were sequenced by immunoSEQ multiplex PCR, and TCRdb holds only the in-frame ones, with some missing. The repertoire holds 25,000 to 35,000 clones, under 85% seen once, with roughly 6% in the top ten. Time point reported: recipient sample about 28 days before transplant, after cytoreduction. Here the sequenced sample was peripheral blood mononuclear cells, taken before stem cell transplant. These TCRs come from a man aged 50 or older with myelodysplastic syndrome. Some clones in this sample may be carry-over from other donors' samples.

This rearrangement joins TRBV29-1 to TRBJ2-7; D is possibly TRBD1 or TRBD2 (6 bases each). CDR1 is SQVTM, CDR2 ANQGSEA, per germline. V lost 5 bases and J 0 bases, leaving 14 bases between the germline ends. CDR3 length: 14 amino acids. Here the CDR3 reads CSVQGGGSSYEQYF. The CDR3 DNA sequence: TGCAGCGTTCAAGGAGGGGGAAGCTCCTACGAGCAGTACTTC.

This clone was found once. The V gene is TRBV5-6, the J gene TRBJ2-7; D remains ambiguous. Germline values: CDR1 SGHDT, CDR2 YYEEEE. Trimming took 2 bases from V and 2 from J, leaving 11 bases between them. The CDR3 is 14 residues long. The CDR3 sequence is CASSFQQTPYEQYF. In DNA, the CDR3 is TGTGCCAGCAGCTTCCAGCAGACCCCCTACGAGCAGTACTTC.

The V call is TRBV7-3, the J call TRBJ1-2, with a tentative D call TRBD1 (6 bases). Between the trimmed V and J ends, which lost 5 bases and 2 bases, there was a span of 12 bases. CDR1 and CDR2 (germline): SGHTA, FQGTGA. This CDR3 contains 14 residues. The CDR3 region is CASSPTTGNYGYTF. CDR3 nucleotide sequence: TGTGCCAGCAGCCCGACGACAGGCAACTATGGCTACACCTTC.

In regard to this clone: The conserved phenylalanine or tryptophan is not found at the CDR3 terminus, so this likely reflects a read error. V gene TRBV7-3 combines with J gene TRBJ1-6; D is ambiguous. Trimming left V 2 bases short and J 10 bases short, with 12 bases between. The CDR3 has 14 residues. Looked up from germline, CDR1 is SGHTA and CDR2 is FQGTGA. Written as DNA, the CDR3 is TGTGCCAGCAGCTTAGGCCCGGGAGAATCACCCCTCCACCTT. Translating it yields CASSLGPGESPLHL.

This clone turned up a few times. DNA for the CDR3: TGTGCCAGCCTCCGGGGGCGGGTGCGGCAGCCCCAGCATTTT. Translation: CASLRGRVRQPQHF. The chain uses TRBV11-3 and TRBJ1-5, with D perhaps matching TRBD1 (6 bases). V was trimmed by 8 bases and J by 7 bases, leaving 18 bases between them. This CDR3 has 14 amino acids. Germline V gives CDR1 SGHNT, CDR2 YENEEA.

This chain links TRBV4-1 with TRBJ2-4; D not certain. The CDR3 contains 13 residues. Trimming pared 1 base from V and 6 bases from J, leaving 7 bases between. CDR1 and CDR2 (germline): MGHRA, YSYEKL. CDR3 region: CASSQGLGNIQYF. The CDR3 region has the DNA TGCGCCAGCAGCCAAGGCTTGGGAAACATTCAGTACTTC.

In its sample, this clone is medium-sized (0.01 to 0.1%). The CDR3 DNA is TGTGCCAGCGATACAGGGGGACCAGAGACCCAGTACTTC. It encodes CASDTGGPETQYF. The V and J genes are TRBV28 and TRBJ2-5; TRBD1 agrees at 8 bases. The CDR3 length is 13 residues. Looked up from germline, CDR1 is MDHEN and CDR2 is SYDVKM. The J segment lost 4 bases and the V segment lost 8 bases, leaving 6 bases of the junction unmatched.

The CDR3 here is CASSDGFRETQYF. The CDR3 DNA is TGTGCCAGCAGTGACGGGTTTCGAGAGACCCAGTACTTC. The chain employs TRBV6-6 and TRBJ2-5; D unresolved. This CDR3 comprises 13 residues. The V end lost 5 bases, the J end lost 4 bases, and 11 bases lay between the germline ends. Germline assignment: CDR1 MNHNY and CDR2 SVGAGI (reference sequence).

The chain employs TRBV7-9 and TRBJ2-7, with D perhaps assigned TRBD1 or TRBD2 (5 bases each). The germline V gene has CDR1 SEHNR and CDR2 FQNEAQ (reference sequence). The CDR3 sequence is 17 residues long. The V and J ends lost 0 bases and 2 bases respectively, with 17 bases between them. CDR3 in DNA: TGTGCCAGCAGCTTAGCAGGGTTGAGGGACCCAGCCTACGAGCAGTACTTC. Residues: CASSLAGLRDPAYEQYF.

The V call is TRBV7-6, the J call TRBJ2-3; D might be TRBD1 (6 bases). The CDR3 is 15 residues long. Trimming shortened V by 5 bases and J by 5 bases, and 17 bases separated the two germline ends. Germline lookup yields CDR1 SGHVS and CDR2 FNYEAQ. In nucleotides, the CDR3 is TGTGCCAGCAGCCTCCCGGAGCAGGGGATAGATACGCAGTATTTT. Translation gives CASSLPEQGIDTQYF.

J is TRBJ1-6 and V is TRBV2, with a tentative D call TRBD1 (6 bases). There are 13 residues in the CDR3. Germline values: CDR1 SNHLY, CDR2 FYNNEI. Trimming removed 7 bases from V and 2 bases from J, with 6 bases in between. Here the CDR3 DNA reads TGTGCCAGCACAGGGGCCTATAATTCACCCCTCCACTTT. It yields the protein CASTGAYNSPLHF.

This clone was counted a single time. The chain links TRBV28 to TRBJ2-3; TRBD2 matches 8 bases. This CDR3 has 15 amino acids. Germline-derived CDR1 and CDR2 are MDHEN and SYDVKM. With 5 bases clipped from V and 2 bases from J, the junction kept 6 bases outside the gene matches. The CDR3 DNA follows: TGTGCCAGCAGTCCCGGGGGGGACCTCACAGATACGCAGTATTTT. This gives the protein CASSPGGDLTDTQYF.

The gene calls are TRBV30 and TRBJ1-1, with D uncertain. The CDR3 runs to 14 residues. V shed 4 bases and J shed 0 bases, with 12 bases lying between them. Germline CDR1 is GTSNPN and CDR2 is SVGIG (reference sequence). The CDR3 coding sequence is TGTGCCTGGAACTCGTGGTCCATGAACACTGAAGCTTTCTTT. Its protein product is CAWNSWSMNTEAFF. Full variable domain (missing parts from reference TRBV30 and TRBJ1-1): SQTIHQWPATLVQPVGSPLSLECTVEGTSNPNLYWYRQAAGRGLQLLFYSVGIGQISSEVPQNLSASRPQDRQFILSSKKLLLSDSGFYLCAWNSWSMNTEAFFGQGTRLTVV.

The V and J genes are TRBV5-1 and TRBJ2-5; D is perhaps TRBD1 (5 bases). In germline, CDR1 is SGHRS, CDR2 YFSETQ. V was trimmed by 0 bases and J by 1 base, leaving 10 bases between them. The CDR3 is made up of 15 amino acids. In DNA, the CDR3 is TGCGCCAGCAGCTTGGAGGTTAGGGGCCAAGAGACCCAGTACTTC. Translation gives CASSLEVRGQETQYF.

This clone was recorded only once. V usage is TRBV6-1 and J usage is TRBJ1-2; D possibly corresponds to TRBD1 (6 bases). The CDR3 contains 15 residues. Deletions cut 3 bases from V and 2 bases from J, with 13 bases between. Per the germline V gene, CDR1 is MNHNS and CDR2 is SASEGT. The CDR3 sequence is CASSELQGRNYGYTF. The CDR3 nucleotides read TGTGCCAGCAGTGAGTTACAGGGTAGAAACTATGGCTACACCTTC.

J is TRBJ1-2 and V is TRBV28; 10 bases are a match to TRBD1. The CDR3 contains 15 residues. J gave up 3 bases and V 2 bases, and 3 bases lay outside the gene matches. Germline V gives CDR1 MDHEN, CDR2 SYDVKM. In DNA, the CDR3 is TGTGCCAGCAGTTTACCGACAGGGGGCGACTATGGCTACACCTTC. Its translation is CASSLPTGGDYGYTF.

This clone was seen just once. The chain links TRBV30 to TRBJ2-1, with D perhaps matching TRBD2 (6 bases). Trimming left V 6 bases short and J 0 bases short, with 9 bases between. The CDR3 has 13 amino acids. Per the germline V gene, CDR1 is GTSNPN and CDR2 is SVGIG (reference sequence). The CDR3 DNA follows: TGTGCCTGCCTAGCGAACTCCTACAATGAGCAGTTCTTC. It encodes CACLANSYNEQFF.

This rearrangement joins TRBV7-2 to TRBJ2-7, with 13 bases that match TRBD2. The CDR3 length is 16 residues. Germline CDR1 and CDR2: SGHTA and FQGNSA. V trimming: 5 bases; J trimming: 0 bases; junction bases outside the gene matches: 4. CDR3 loop: CASSIWTSGSSYEQYF. DNA of the CDR3: TGTGCCAGCAGCATCTGGACTAGCGGGAGCTCCTACGAGCAGTACTTC.

The chain combines TRBV5-6 with TRBJ2-7, with no clear D. The CDR3 has 11 amino acids. The ends were cut back, 4 bases at V and 0 bases at J, with 2 bases in the middle. The germline CDR1 and CDR2 sequences are SGHDT and YYEEEE. The CDR3 spells CASSHSYEQYF. Written as DNA, the CDR3 is TGTGCCAGCAGCCACTCCTACGAGCAGTACTTC.

This clone was found once. This chain links TRBV9 with TRBJ2-7; 8 bases match TRBD1. Trimming removed 4 bases from V and 3 bases from J; junction bases left unmatched: 3. The CDR3 sequence is 13 residues long. Germline V gene lookup returns CDR1 SGDLS and CDR2 YYNGEE. As DNA, the CDR3 is TGTGCCAGCAGCTTAACAGGGGGCTACGAGCAGTACTTC. Amino acid sequence: CASSLTGGYEQYF.

The chain has TRBV5-4 and TRBJ1-3, with D tentatively TRBD1 (5 bases). Germline V gene sequence: CDR1 SGHNT, CDR2 YYREEE (reference sequence). This CDR3 spans 16 amino acids. V lost 4 bases, J lost 3 bases, and 17 bases lay in between. CDR3 residues: CASSPDGASGGNTIYF. The CDR3, as DNA: TGTGCCAGCAGCCCCGACGGGGCCTCCGGTGGAAACACCATATATTTT.

A few counts support this clone. CDR3 residues: CASSLALTSPTVGNEQFF. In nucleotides, the CDR3 is TGTGCCAGCAGCTTAGCCCTGACTAGCCCCACGGTCGGGAATGAGCAGTTCTTC. The chain links TRBV7-2 to TRBJ2-1; TRBD2 matches at 7 bases. The CDR3 sequence is 18 residues long. Germline V gene data show CDR1 as SGHTA and CDR2 as FQGNSA. V lost 0 bases to trimming and J lost 7 bases; unmatched junction nucleotides: 15.

This clone was observed a handful of times. The rearrangement joins TRBV6-4 to TRBJ2-6; no reliable D call. The CDR3 is 13 amino acids. The V and J ends lost 0 bases and 3 bases respectively, with 0 bases between them. Germline lookup yields CDR1 MRHNA and CDR2 SNTAGT. The CDR3 sequence: CASSDSGANVLTF. The CDR3 region has the DNA TGTGCCAGCAGTGACTCTGGGGCCAACGTCCTGACTTTC.

This chain connects TRBV27 to TRBJ2-7, with D possibly being TRBD1 (5 bases). Germline values: CDR1 MNHEY, CDR2 SMNVEV (reference sequence). The V and J ends lost 6 bases and 1 base respectively, with 13 bases between them. The CDR3 sequence is 14 residues long. Here the CDR3 DNA reads TGTGCCAGCAGCCTTGACAGTAATTCCTACGAGCAGTACTTC. Translation gives CASSLDSNSYEQYF.

The chain couples TRBV25-1 to TRBJ2-7, with D perhaps matching TRBD1 (6 bases). V was shortened by 5 bases and J by 4 bases, with 24 bases between the two germline ends. This CDR3 is built from 17 residues. Germline CDR1 is MGHDK and CDR2 is SYGVNS. Here the CDR3 DNA reads TGTGCCAGCAGTCCCCTCGAAGAGGGGGTCCAGGGTTACGAGCAGTACTTC. Protein product: CASSPLEEGVQGYEQYF.

This chain joins TRBV29-1 and TRBJ2-7; 7 nucleotides align to TRBD2. The germline V gene has CDR1 SQVTM and CDR2 ANQGSEA. The CDR3 runs 14 residues. Losses at the gene ends were 5 bases for V and 0 bases for J; bases not matched to a gene: 7. The CDR3 nucleotides are TGCAGCGTTTATACTAGCGCGAGCTCCTACGAGCAGTACTTC. It codes for CSVYTSASSYEQYF.

This clone was seen just once. The chain uses TRBV5-1 and TRBJ2-2; perhaps TRBD2 as D (5 bases). The germline V gene encodes CDR1 SGHRS and CDR2 YFSETQ. This CDR3 comprises 14 residues. V lost 4 bases, J lost 2 bases, and 9 bases lay in between. The CDR3 coding sequence is TGCGCCAGCAGCGTAGCGACCAACACCGGGGAGCTGTTTTTT. Protein product: CASSVATNTGELFF.

This sequence joins TRBV23-1 and TRBJ2-7; D might be TRBD2 (6 bases). TRBV23-1 is treated as an ORF (open reading frame) with a function not yet certain. The length of the CDR3 is 14 residues. Deletions cut 3 bases from V and 4 bases from J, with 13 bases between. As DNA, the CDR3 is TGCGCCAGCAGTCATGGCAGGGAGGTTTACGAGCAGTACTTC. This sequence encodes CASSHGREVYEQYF.